This entry describes one T cell receptor (beta chain). This sample stems from a study of blood T cell repertoires in COVID-19. The CDR3 is 18 residues long. The ends lost 0 bases at V and 2 bases at J; junction bases unmatched: 9. Germline lookup yields CDR1 LGHNA and CDR2 YSLEER. In the study's own analysis: The authors estimated nucleated cell counts from reference gene primer amplification. Clones were read by immunoSEQ multiplex PCR, and TCRdb kept only the in-frame ones, dropping some. The V and J calls and clone size come from that table; D and trimming were worked out from the DNA. The sample consists of 150,000 to 200,000 clones, about 91% of them appearing once. Cohort allocation depended upon clinical history that participants reported. Cohort 3 recovered donors had two negative PCRs, clearance, or symptom resolution.

This TCR derives from a woman aged 18-29 years who had recovered from COVID-19. The V gene is TRBV4-3, the J gene TRBJ2-3; 9 bases align to TRBD2. The sample consisted of PBMCs or T cells enriched from blood (not recorded which). For the CDR3, the DNA is TGCGCCAGCAGCCAAGATCAAGGGCTAGCGGGATTCACAGATACGCAGTATTTT. This gives the protein CASSQDQGLAGFTDTQYF.